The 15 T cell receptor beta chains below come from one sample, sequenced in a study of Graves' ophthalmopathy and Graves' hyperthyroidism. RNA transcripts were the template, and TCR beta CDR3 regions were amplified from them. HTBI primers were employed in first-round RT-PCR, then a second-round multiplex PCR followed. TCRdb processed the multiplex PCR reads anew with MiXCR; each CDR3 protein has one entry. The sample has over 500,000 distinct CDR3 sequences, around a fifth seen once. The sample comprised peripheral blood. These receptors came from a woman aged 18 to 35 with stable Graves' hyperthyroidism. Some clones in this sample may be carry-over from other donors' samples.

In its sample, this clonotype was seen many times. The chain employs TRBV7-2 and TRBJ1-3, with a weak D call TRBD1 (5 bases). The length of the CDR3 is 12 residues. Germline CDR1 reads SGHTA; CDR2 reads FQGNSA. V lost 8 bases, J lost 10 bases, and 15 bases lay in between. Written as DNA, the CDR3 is TGTGCCAGCTCTAAGCGGGGGATTACCATATATTTT. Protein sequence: CASSKRGITIYF.

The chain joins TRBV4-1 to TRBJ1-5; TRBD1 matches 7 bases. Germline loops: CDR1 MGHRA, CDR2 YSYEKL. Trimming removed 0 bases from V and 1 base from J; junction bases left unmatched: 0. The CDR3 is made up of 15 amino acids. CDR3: CASSQDRGSNQPQHF. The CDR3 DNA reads TGCGCCAGCAGCCAAGACAGGGGGAGCAATCAGCCCCAGCATTTT.

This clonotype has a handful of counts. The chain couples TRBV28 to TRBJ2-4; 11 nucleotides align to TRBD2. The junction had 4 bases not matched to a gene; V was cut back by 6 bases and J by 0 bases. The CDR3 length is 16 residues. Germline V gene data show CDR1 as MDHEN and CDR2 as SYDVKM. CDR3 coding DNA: TGTGCCAGCAGGACTAGCGGGGCCCTAGCCAAAAACATTCAGTACTTC. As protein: CASRTSGALAKNIQYF. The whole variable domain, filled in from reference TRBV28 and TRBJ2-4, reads DVKVTQSSRYLVKRTGEKVFLECVQDMDHENMFWYRQDPGLGLRLIYFSYDVKMKEKGDIPEGYSVSREKKERFSLILESASTNQTSMYLCASRTSGALAKNIQYFGAGTRLSVL.

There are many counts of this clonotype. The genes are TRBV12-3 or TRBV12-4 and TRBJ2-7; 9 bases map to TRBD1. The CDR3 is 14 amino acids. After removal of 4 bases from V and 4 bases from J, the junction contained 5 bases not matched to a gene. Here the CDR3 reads CASSSTGGGYEQYF. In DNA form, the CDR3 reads TGTGCCAGCAGTTCGACAGGGGGTGGTTACGAGCAGTACTTC.

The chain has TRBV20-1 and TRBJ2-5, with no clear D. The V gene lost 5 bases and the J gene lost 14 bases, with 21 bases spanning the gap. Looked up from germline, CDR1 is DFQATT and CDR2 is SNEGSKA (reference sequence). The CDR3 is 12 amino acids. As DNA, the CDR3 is TGCAGTGCTCCCTCCTTGCAAGAGACCTTTTACTTC. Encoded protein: CSAPSLQETFYF.

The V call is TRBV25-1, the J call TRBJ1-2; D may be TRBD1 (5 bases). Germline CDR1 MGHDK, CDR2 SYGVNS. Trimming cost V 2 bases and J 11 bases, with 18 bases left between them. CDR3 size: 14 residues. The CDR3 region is CASSEPITVGGYTF. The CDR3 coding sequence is TGTGCCAGCAGTGAACCCATCACTGTGGGGGGTTACACCTTC.

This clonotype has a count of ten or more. CDR3 bases: TGTGCCAGCAGCCAAATACAGGGGCACACTGAAGCTTTCTTT. It is translated as CASSQIQGHTEAFF. The rearrangement links TRBV14 to TRBJ1-1; 7 bases are shared with TRBD1. CDR3 length equals 14 residues. In germline, CDR1 is SGHDN, CDR2 FVKESK. J was trimmed by 3 bases and V by 2 bases; bases with no gene match: 3. The complete variable domain, with remaining parts taken from reference TRBV14 and TRBJ1-1, reads EAGVTQFPSHSVIEKGQTVTLRCDPISGHDNLYWYRRVMGKEIKFLLHFVKESKQDESGMPNNRFLAERTGGTYSTLKVQPAELEDSGVYFCASSQIQGHTEAFFGQGTRLTVV.

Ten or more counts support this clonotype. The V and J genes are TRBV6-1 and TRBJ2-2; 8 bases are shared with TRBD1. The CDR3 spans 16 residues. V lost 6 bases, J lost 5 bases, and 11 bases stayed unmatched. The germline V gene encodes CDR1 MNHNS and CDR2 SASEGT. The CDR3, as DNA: TGTGCCAGCAGAGATGACAGGGGATTAGGGACCGGGGAGCTGTTTTTT. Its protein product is CASRDDRGLGTGELFF.

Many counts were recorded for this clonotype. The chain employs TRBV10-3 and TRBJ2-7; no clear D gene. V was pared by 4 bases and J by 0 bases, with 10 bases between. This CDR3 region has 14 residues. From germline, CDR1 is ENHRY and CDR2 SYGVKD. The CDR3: CAISGGESSYEQYF. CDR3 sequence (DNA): TGTGCCATCAGTGGAGGAGAGAGCTCCTACGAGCAGTACTTC.

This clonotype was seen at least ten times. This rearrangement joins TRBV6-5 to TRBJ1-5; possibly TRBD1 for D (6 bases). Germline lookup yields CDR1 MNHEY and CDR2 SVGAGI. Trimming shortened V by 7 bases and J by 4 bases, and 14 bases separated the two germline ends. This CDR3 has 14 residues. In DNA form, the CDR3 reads TGTGCCAGCACCCCTACAGGGTCTAATCAGCCCCAGCATTTT. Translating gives CASTPTGSNQPQHF.

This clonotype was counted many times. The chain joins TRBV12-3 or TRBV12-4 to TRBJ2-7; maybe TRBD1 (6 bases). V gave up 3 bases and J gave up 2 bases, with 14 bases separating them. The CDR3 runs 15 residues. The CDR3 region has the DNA TGTGCCAGCAGTTTCTTAGGGGGAATGACCTACGAGCAGTACTTC. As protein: CASSFLGGMTYEQYF.

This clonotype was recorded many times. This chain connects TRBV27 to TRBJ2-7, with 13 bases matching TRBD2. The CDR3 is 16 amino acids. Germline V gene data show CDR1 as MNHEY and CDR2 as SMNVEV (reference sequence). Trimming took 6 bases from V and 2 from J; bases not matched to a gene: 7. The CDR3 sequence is CASRGTSGALPYEQYF. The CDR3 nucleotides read TGTGCCAGCAGAGGGACTAGCGGGGCCTTACCCTACGAGCAGTACTTC.

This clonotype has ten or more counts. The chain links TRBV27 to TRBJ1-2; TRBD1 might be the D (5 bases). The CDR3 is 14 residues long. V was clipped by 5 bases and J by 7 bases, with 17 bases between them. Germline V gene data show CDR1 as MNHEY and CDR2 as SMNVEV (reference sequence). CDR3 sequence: CASSATVLFSGYTF. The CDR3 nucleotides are TGTGCCAGCAGTGCGACAGTGTTGTTTAGTGGCTACACCTTC.

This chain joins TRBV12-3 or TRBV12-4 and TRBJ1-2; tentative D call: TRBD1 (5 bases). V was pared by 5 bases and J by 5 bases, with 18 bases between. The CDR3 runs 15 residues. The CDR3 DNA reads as TGTGCCAGCAGTGACTACCCGGGACGGTATTATGGCTACACCTTC. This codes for CASSDYPGRYYGYTF.

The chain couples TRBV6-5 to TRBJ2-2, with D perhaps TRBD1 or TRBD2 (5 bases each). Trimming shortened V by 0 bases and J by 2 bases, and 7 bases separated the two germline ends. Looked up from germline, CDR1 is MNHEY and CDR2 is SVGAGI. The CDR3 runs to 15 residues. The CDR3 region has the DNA TGTGCCAGCAGTTACTCGGGGGTAAACACCGGGGAGCTGTTTTTT. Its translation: CASSYSGVNTGELFF.